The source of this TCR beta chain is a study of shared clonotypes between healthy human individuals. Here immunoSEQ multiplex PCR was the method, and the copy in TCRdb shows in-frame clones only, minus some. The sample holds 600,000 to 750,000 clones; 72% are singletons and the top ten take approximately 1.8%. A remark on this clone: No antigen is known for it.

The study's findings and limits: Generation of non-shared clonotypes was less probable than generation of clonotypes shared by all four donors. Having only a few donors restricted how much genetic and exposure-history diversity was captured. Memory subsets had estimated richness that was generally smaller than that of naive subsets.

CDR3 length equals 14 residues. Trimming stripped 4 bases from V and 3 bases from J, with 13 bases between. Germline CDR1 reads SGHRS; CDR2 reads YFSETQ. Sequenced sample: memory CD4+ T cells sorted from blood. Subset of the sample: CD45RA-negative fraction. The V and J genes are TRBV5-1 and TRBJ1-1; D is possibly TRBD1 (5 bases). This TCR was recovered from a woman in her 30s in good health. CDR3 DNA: TGCGCCAGCAGCCTGGGGCAGAGCTACACTGAAGCTTTCTTT. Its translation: CASSLGQSYTEAFF.